This T cell receptor beta chain was recovered during a study of blood T cell repertoires in COVID-19. About the study: Both acute and convalescent COVID-19 samples were obtained from the United States, Italy and Spain. T cells, B-cell-depleted T cells, or PBMCs provided the cDNA or gDNA that served as material.

Germline V CDR1 and CDR2: SEHNR, FQNEAQ (reference sequence). The V and J ends lost 2 bases and 5 bases, in that order; junction bases with no gene match: 3. CDR3 length: 14 amino acids. Original processing methods: How many nucleated cells were present was estimated from reference gene primer amplification. Some clones are missing from TCRdb's copy, which holds only in-frame ones; the method was immunoSEQ multiplex PCR. V and J calls and clone size are given by that table; D and trimming were obtained from the DNA. Here the sample spans some 99,000 clones, 75% to 85% being singletons. The sample was peripheral blood. The TCR originated in a woman aged 80 or over with active or convalescent COVID-19. The chain is built from TRBV7-9 and TRBJ2-5, with 9 nucleotides matching TRBD1. The CDR3 coding sequence is TGTGCCAGCAGCTTAACGGACAGGGGCGAGACCCAGTACTTC. Encoded protein: CASSLTDRGETQYF. Full variable domain (rest looked up from reference TRBV7-9 and TRBJ2-5): DTGVSQNPRHKITKRGQNVTFRCDPISEHNRLYWYRQTLGQGPEFLTYFQNEAQLEKSRLLSDRFSAERPKGSFSTLEIQRTEQGDSAMYLCASSLTDRGETQYFGPGTRLLVL.